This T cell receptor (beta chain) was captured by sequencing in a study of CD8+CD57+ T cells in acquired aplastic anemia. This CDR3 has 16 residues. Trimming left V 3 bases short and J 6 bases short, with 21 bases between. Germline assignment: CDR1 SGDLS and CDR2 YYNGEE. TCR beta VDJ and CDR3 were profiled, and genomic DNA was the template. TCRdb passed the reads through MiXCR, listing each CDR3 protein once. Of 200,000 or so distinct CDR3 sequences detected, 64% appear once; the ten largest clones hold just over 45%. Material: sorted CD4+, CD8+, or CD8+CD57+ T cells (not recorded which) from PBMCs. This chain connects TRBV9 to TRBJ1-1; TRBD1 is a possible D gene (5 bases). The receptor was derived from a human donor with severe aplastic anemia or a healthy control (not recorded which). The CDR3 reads CASSALVGGTRAEAFF. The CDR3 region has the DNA TGTGCCAGCAGCGCCCTCGTCGGGGGTACGAGGGCTGAAGCTTTCTTT.